The next 32 T cell receptor beta chains were all read from a single sample in a study of Ad26.COV2.S vaccination and SARS-CoV-2 variants. Measured with immunoSEQ multiplex PCR; TCRdb has only the in-frame clones, and not every one. The sample carries a few hundred thousand clones, around 90% recorded once. This sample's treatment: 19 received Ad26.COV2.S at low or high dose, single or two shots; 5 received placebo; per-sample allocation not given. Repertoires come from day 63 after the first vaccine or placebo injection. The sample was peripheral blood, taken in a trial of Ad26.COV2.S vaccine versus placebo. The receptors shown here come from a person aged 18 to 59 who received the Ad26.COV2.S COVID-19 vaccine or a placebo.

The chain joins TRBV5-6 to TRBJ1-2, with D perhaps TRBD1 (5 bases). Germline assignment: CDR1 SGHDT and CDR2 YYEEEE. The V gene lost 5 bases and the J gene lost 4 bases, with 12 bases spanning the gap. There are 13 residues in the CDR3. CDR3 in amino acids: CASRPQGGYGYTF. The CDR3 DNA reads TGTGCCAGCAGGCCCCAGGGTGGCTATGGCTACACCTTC.

V usage is TRBV3-1 (or the pseudogene TRBV3-2) and J usage is TRBJ2-1; 12 nucleotides align to TRBD2. V was pared by 4 bases and J by 4 bases, with 8 bases of the junction left unmatched. Germline loops: CDR1 LGHDT, CDR2 YNNKEL (reference sequence). CDR3 length: 17 residues. This CDR3 is CASSPPRTSGEYNEQFF. The DNA for the CDR3 is TGTGCCAGCAGCCCTCCCCGGACTAGCGGGGAGTACAATGAGCAGTTCTTC.

The genes are TRBV7-6 and TRBJ2-7; 9 nucleotides line up with TRBD1. The J segment lost 0 bases and the V segment lost 4 bases, leaving 7 bases of the junction unmatched. CDR3 length: 16 amino acids. Germline V gives CDR1 SGHVS, CDR2 FNYEAQ. CDR3 DNA sequence: TGTGCCAGCAGCTCTATACAGGGGGCCAACTCCTACGAGCAGTACTTC. Translated: CASSSIQGANSYEQYF.

This chain connects TRBV9 to TRBJ2-7; D may correspond to TRBD1 or TRBD2 (6 bases each). This CDR3 comprises 14 residues. Germline values: CDR1 SGDLS, CDR2 YYNGEE. Between the trimmed V and J ends, which lost 0 bases and 6 bases, there was a span of 13 bases. The chain's CDR3 is CASSVGGGTREQYF. In DNA, the CDR3 is TGTGCCAGCAGCGTAGGAGGGGGGACGCGCGAGCAGTACTTC. Looking up the rest from reference TRBV9 and TRBJ2-7 gives the full variable domain: DSGVTQTPKHLITATGQRVTLRCSPRSGDLSVYWYQQSLDQGLQFLIQYYNGEERAKGNILERFSAQQFPDLHSELNLSSLELGDSALYFCASSVGGGTREQYFGPGTRLTVT.

Of note for this clone: One end of the junction is discordant with germline, which a read error may explain. The chain links TRBV6-5 to TRBJ1-2; 11 nucleotides agree with TRBD1. Germline-derived CDR1 and CDR2 are MNHEY and SVGAGI. The CDR3 loop spans 13 amino acids. The CDR3 DNA is TGTGCCAGCAGTACCCGGACAGGGGGCCCCTCCGGCTTC. This codes for CASSTRTGGPSGF.

This clone turned up a few times. The CDR3 nucleotides read TGTGCCAGCAGTTTAGAAGGCAGGCCGTACTCTGGAAACACCATATATTTT. Residues: CASSLEGRPYSGNTIYF. The V and J genes are TRBV27 and TRBJ1-3; unclear D gene. The CDR3 has 17 residues. From germline, CDR1 is MNHEY and CDR2 SMNVEV (reference sequence). Trimming took 2 bases from V and 0 from J, leaving 14 bases between them.

The chain uses TRBV30 and TRBJ2-7; D may be TRBD2 (5 bases). V was pared by 5 bases and J by 7 bases, with 12 bases between. The CDR3 totals 11 residues. CDR1 GTSNPN and CDR2 SVGIG come from the germline V gene (reference sequence). CDR3 amino acids: CAWDSGWEQYF. The CDR3 DNA reads TGTGCCTGGGACTCGGGGTGGGAGCAGTACTTC.

V is TRBV7-9 and J is TRBJ1-1; 9 positions agree with TRBD1. The length of the CDR3 is 15 residues. Germline V CDR1 and CDR2: SEHNR, FQNEAQ (reference sequence). Unmatched junction bases numbered 11, after V lost 5 bases and J lost 7 bases. The CDR3 protein is CASSMTGTGIVEAFF. CDR3 in DNA: TGTGCCAGCAGCATGACCGGGACAGGGATCGTTGAAGCTTTCTTT.

This clone was detected only once. The chain carries TRBV5-1 and TRBJ2-3, with 8 positions matching TRBD1. The J segment lost 3 bases and the V segment lost 0 bases, leaving 6 bases of the junction unmatched. This CDR3 spans 16 amino acids. The V gene's germline CDR1 is SGHRS and CDR2 YFSETQ. In nucleotides, the CDR3 is TGCGCCAGCAGCTTGGCCGACAGGGGAAGTACAGATACGCAGTATTTT. Protein sequence: CASSLADRGSTDTQYF. Using reference TRBV5-1 and TRBJ2-3 for the parts outside the CDR3, the full variable domain is KAGVTQTPRYLIKTRGQQVTLSCSPISGHRSVSWYQQTPGQGLQFLFEYFSETQRNKGNFPGRFSGRQFSNSRSEMNVSTLELGDSALYLCASSLADRGSTDTQYFGPGTRLTVL.

V is TRBV12-3 or TRBV12-4 and J is TRBJ2-3; D is uncertain. V dropped 5 bases and J dropped 2 bases, with 8 bases sitting between them. CDR3 size: 13 residues. The CDR3 nucleotides are TGTGCCAGCAGTGATATACTCACAGATACGCAGTATTTT. It translates to CASSDILTDTQYF.

This chain uses TRBV27 with TRBJ1-5; TRBD1 aligns across 7 bases. V shed 4 bases and J 5 bases; nucleotides not matched to a gene: 5. The germline CDR1 and CDR2 sequences are MNHEY and SMNVEV (reference sequence). The CDR3 contains 14 residues. The CDR3 region has the DNA TGTGCCAGCAGTTCCGGACAGGCCTATCAGCCCCAGCATTTT. Protein product: CASSSGQAYQPQHF.

The V gene is TRBV9, the J gene TRBJ2-1, with 9 bases that match TRBD1. The CDR3 sequence is 15 residues long. Unmatched junction bases numbered 9, after V lost 4 bases and J lost 7 bases. Per germline, CDR1 SGDLS and CDR2 YYNGEE. CDR3 amino acids: CASSSEGTGINEQFF. Here the CDR3 DNA reads TGTGCCAGCAGCTCAGAGGGGACAGGGATTAATGAGCAGTTCTTC.

The rearrangement joins TRBV6-5 to TRBJ1-5; D gene uncertain. The V and J ends lost 2 bases and 2 bases respectively, with 4 bases between them. From germline, CDR1 is MNHEY and CDR2 SVGAGI. This CDR3 contains 13 residues. CDR3 loop: CASSYGRNQPQHF. The CDR3 region has the DNA TGTGCCAGCAGTTACGGGCGCAATCAGCCCCAGCATTTT.

This clone has just one count. The gene calls are TRBV4-3 and TRBJ1-2; 7 bases are a match to TRBD1. Germline V CDR1 and CDR2: LGHNA, YSLEER. The CDR3 totals 13 residues. The V segment lost 0 bases and the J segment 10 bases; nucleotides outside the gene matches: 5. The CDR3 loop is CASSQETGDLYTF. CDR3 in DNA: TGCGCCAGCAGCCAAGAAACAGGGGACCTCTACACCTTC.

The sample holds one count of this clone. The chain carries TRBV6-6 and TRBJ1-3; D ambiguous. Trimming took off 7 bases at V and 2 bases at J, with 12 bases between the two ends. CDR1 and CDR2 (germline): MNHNY, SVGAGI (reference sequence). The CDR3 loop spans 14 amino acids. The CDR3 bases are TGTGCCAGCACTCAGCCCCGGGCTGGAAACACCATATATTTT. Its translation is CASTQPRAGNTIYF.

This sequence joins TRBV7-3 and TRBJ2-2; weak D call: TRBD2 (5 bases). Trimming removed 2 bases from V and 5 bases from J, with 12 bases in between. Germline CDR1 reads SGHTA; CDR2 reads FQGTGA. The CDR3 covers 15 residues. CDR3 DNA sequence: TGTGCCAGCAGCTTAGAAGGAGGCGGGACCGGGGAGCTGTTTTTT. Its translation: CASSLEGGGTGELFF. The variable domain in full, with the rest retrieved from reference TRBV7-3 and TRBJ2-2, is GAGVSQTPSNKVTEKGKYVELRCDPISGHTALYWYRQSLGQGPEFLIYFQGTGAADDSGLPNDRFFAVRPEGSVSTLKIQRTERGDSAVYLCASSLEGGGTGELFFGEGSRLTVL.

V is TRBV2 and J is TRBJ2-1; 12 positions agree with TRBD2. The CDR3 is 15 amino acids. The trim removed 5 bases at V and 8 bases at J, leaving 7 bases unmatched. Germline CDR1 is SNHLY and CDR2 is FYNNEI. The CDR3 DNA is TGTGCCAGCAGTTCTGGGACTAGCGGGTTCGATGAGCAGTTCTTC. Translating gives CASSSGTSGFDEQFF.

V gene TRBV6-2 or TRBV6-3 combines with J gene TRBJ1-2; 9 nucleotides agree with TRBD1. Unmatched junction bases numbered 12, after V lost 5 bases and J lost 2 bases. This CDR3 region has 17 residues. CDR1 is MNHEY, CDR2 SVGEGT, per germline. The CDR3 DNA reads as TGTGCCAGCAGTCTATCCGGGACAGGGCTCAGGAACTATGGCTACACCTTC. It translates to CASSLSGTGLRNYGYTF.

The gene calls are TRBV19 and TRBJ1-5; D may be TRBD1 (5 bases). The CDR3 is 14 residues long. Germline V gives CDR1 LNHDA, CDR2 SQIVND (reference sequence). V gave up 5 bases and J gave up 3 bases, with 11 bases separating them. The CDR3 is CASSPGRDNQPQHF. In DNA, the CDR3 is TGTGCCAGTAGTCCAGGGAGGGACAATCAGCCCCAGCATTTT.

The chain is built from TRBV5-4 and TRBJ2-7; 14 positions agree with TRBD2. CDR3 size: 15 residues. The germline V gene encodes CDR1 SGHNT and CDR2 YYREEE (reference sequence). With V trimmed by 5 bases and J by 7 bases, 8 bases remained unmatched. CDR3 sequence: CASRPGLAGVVEQYF. In nucleotides, the CDR3 is TGTGCCAGCAGGCCGGGACTAGCGGGGGTAGTTGAGCAGTACTTC.

The chain carries TRBV6-4 and TRBJ1-5, with 7 bases aligning to TRBD1. The CDR3 contains 16 residues. Per the germline V gene, CDR1 is MRHNA and CDR2 is SNTAGT. J lost 3 bases, V lost 4 bases, and 9 bases had no gene match. The CDR3 loop is CASSVFRTGNNQPQHF. The DNA for the CDR3 is TGTGCCAGCAGTGTTTTTAGGACAGGAAACAATCAGCCCCAGCATTTT.

This chain links TRBV6-5 with TRBJ1-2; D remains ambiguous. The germline gives CDR1 MNHEY, CDR2 SVGAGI. V lost 0 bases, J lost 7 bases, and 12 bases lay in between. The length of the CDR3 is 14 residues. In DNA, the CDR3 is TGTGCCAGCAGTTACTCGAGGGCAGCGGCTGGCTACACCTTC. It encodes CASSYSRAAAGYTF.

The J gene is TRBJ2-1, the V gene TRBV30; possibly TRBD1 for D (6 bases). This CDR3 has 15 amino acids. Per germline, CDR1 GTSNPN and CDR2 SVGIG (reference sequence). V shed 4 bases and J shed 6 bases, with 19 bases lying between them. CDR3 in amino acids: CAWTAGDLRGNEQFF. CDR3 DNA: TGTGCCTGGACGGCAGGGGACCTTAGGGGCAATGAGCAGTTCTTC.

This chain joins TRBV4-3 and TRBJ1-1; no clear D gene. Germline lookup yields CDR1 LGHNA and CDR2 YSLEER. CDR3 length equals 14 residues. The V and J ends lost 1 base and 0 bases respectively, with 6 bases between them. CDR3 region: CASSQGQMNTEAFF. The CDR3 DNA is TGCGCCAGCAGCCAAGGCCAGATGAACACTGAAGCTTTCTTT.

The gene calls are TRBV29-1 and TRBJ2-3, with D possibly being TRBD2 (6 bases). The CDR3 totals 12 residues. The ends were cut back, 3 bases at V and 3 bases at J, with 7 bases in the middle. CDR1 and CDR2 (germline): SQVTM, ANQGSEA. DNA of the CDR3: TGCAGCGTTGAGGGGGGAACAGATACGCAGTATTTT. Protein: CSVEGGTDTQYF.

J is TRBJ1-5 and V is TRBV30; 8 bases agree with TRBD1. After removal of 4 bases from V and 6 bases from J, the junction contained 8 bases not matched to a gene. The CDR3 sequence is 14 residues long. Germline CDR1 reads GTSNPN; CDR2 reads SVGIG (reference sequence). The CDR3 bases are TGTGCCTGGAAAGGGACAGGTAGGACTCAGCCCCAGCATTTT. This translates into CAWKGTGRTQPQHF.

The chain employs TRBV5-4 and TRBJ1-2, with 10 bases aligning to TRBD1. V lost 0 bases and J lost 4; bases outside the gene matches: 9. The CDR3 is 17 residues long. Germline assignment: CDR1 SGHNT and CDR2 YYREEE (reference sequence). CDR3 DNA sequence: TGTGCCAGCAGCTTGGCTCCGACAGGGGGCAGGGTCTATGGCTACACCTTC. This encodes CASSLAPTGGRVYGYTF.

The chain recombines TRBV7-8 with TRBJ2-7; D is perhaps TRBD1 (6 bases). The CDR3 runs to 14 residues. Trimming cost V 3 bases and J 3 bases, with 12 bases left between them. CDR1 and CDR2 (germline): SGHVS, FQNEAQ. CDR3 coding DNA: TGTGCCAGCAGCTTGGACAGAGGGGACTACGAGCAGTACTTC. The encoded protein is CASSLDRGDYEQYF.

The chain uses TRBV5-1 and TRBJ2-1; D remains ambiguous. V was pared by 1 base and J by 6 bases, with 17 bases between. CDR3 size: 16 residues. The germline gives CDR1 SGHRS, CDR2 YFSETQ. CDR3 loop: CASSLSFPPTANEQFF. As DNA, the CDR3 is TGCGCCAGCAGCTTGAGCTTCCCTCCCACCGCCAATGAGCAGTTCTTC. The full variable domain, in which reference TRBV5-1 and TRBJ2-1 provide the parts outside the CDR3, is KAGVTQTPRYLIKTRGQQVTLSCSPISGHRSVSWYQQTPGQGLQFLFEYFSETQRNKGNFPGRFSGRQFSNSRSEMNVSTLELGDSALYLCASSLSFPPTANEQFFGPGTRLTVL.

The chain recombines TRBV12-5 with TRBJ2-5; D is uncertain. CDR1 and CDR2 (germline): LGHNT, FRNRAP. The CDR3 extends over 15 amino acids. The ends were cut back, 2 bases at V and 1 base at J, with 11 bases in the middle. CDR3 sequence: CASGLNKSPQETQYF. CDR3 DNA: TGTGCTAGTGGTTTGAATAAGTCACCCCAAGAGACCCAGTACTTC.

The CDR3 DNA follows: TGTGCCAGCAGCTTAGCAGGGACAGCGCATGGCTACACCTTC. Protein: CASSLAGTAHGYTF. This chain joins TRBV7-9 and TRBJ1-2, with 7 positions matching TRBD1. The CDR3 spans 14 residues. Germline assignment: CDR1 SEHNR and CDR2 FQNEAQ (reference sequence). The V and J ends lost 0 bases and 6 bases, in that order; junction bases with no gene match: 4.

The table lists this clone with a count of one. The chain is built from TRBV27 and TRBJ2-2, with D unclear. Germline V gives CDR1 MNHEY, CDR2 SMNVEV (reference sequence). This CDR3 contains 15 residues. The V end was cut by 4 bases, the J end by 0 bases, with 9 bases between. The CDR3 DNA sequence: TGTGCCAGCAGTTCGGCAGTCGCGAACACCGGGGAGCTGTTTTTT. It is translated as CASSSAVANTGELFF.